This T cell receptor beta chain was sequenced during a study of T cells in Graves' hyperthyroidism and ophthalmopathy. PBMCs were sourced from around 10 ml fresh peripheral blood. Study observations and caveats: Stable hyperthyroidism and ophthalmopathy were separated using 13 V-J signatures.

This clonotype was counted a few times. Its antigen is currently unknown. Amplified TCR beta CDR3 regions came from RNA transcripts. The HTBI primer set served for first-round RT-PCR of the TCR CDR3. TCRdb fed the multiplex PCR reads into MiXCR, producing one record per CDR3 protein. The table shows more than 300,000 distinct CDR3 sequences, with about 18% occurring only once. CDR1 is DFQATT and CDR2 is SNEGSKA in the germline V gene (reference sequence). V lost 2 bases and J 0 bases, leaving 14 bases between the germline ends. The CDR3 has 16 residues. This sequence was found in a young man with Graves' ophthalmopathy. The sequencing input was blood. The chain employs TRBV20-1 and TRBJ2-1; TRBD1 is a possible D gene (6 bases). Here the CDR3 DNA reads TGCAGTGCTAGATTAATAGGGGGAGACTCCTACAATGAGCAGTTCTTC. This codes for CSARLIGGDSYNEQFF.